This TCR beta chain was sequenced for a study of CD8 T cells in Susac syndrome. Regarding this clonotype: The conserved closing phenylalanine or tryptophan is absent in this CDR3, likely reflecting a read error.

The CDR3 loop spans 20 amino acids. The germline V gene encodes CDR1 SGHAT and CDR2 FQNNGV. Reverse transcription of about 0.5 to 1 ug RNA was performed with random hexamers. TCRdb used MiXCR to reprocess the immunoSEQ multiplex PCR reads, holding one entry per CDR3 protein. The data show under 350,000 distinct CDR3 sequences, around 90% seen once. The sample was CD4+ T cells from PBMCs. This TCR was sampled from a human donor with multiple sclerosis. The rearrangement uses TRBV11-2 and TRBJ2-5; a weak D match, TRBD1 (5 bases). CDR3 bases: TGTGCCAGCAGCTTGGATAGCCTTTCCCTCCTAGGGGCCCGTCAAGGGACCCAGTACTCC. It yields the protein CASSLDSLSLLGARQGTQYS.